This T cell receptor (beta chain) emerged from a study of control samples from healthy donors and cancer patients. The germline V gene encodes CDR1 MGHRA and CDR2 YSYEKL. Trimming removed 0 bases from V and 0 bases from J; junction bases left unmatched: 7. CDR3 length: 17 amino acids. Measured with immunoSEQ multiplex PCR; TCRdb has only the in-frame clones, and not every one. With around 190,000 clones in the sample, the ten largest clones hold less than 2.5%. Sequenced input: blood. The TCR sequence derives from a woman younger than 45 in good health. The chain joins TRBV4-1 to TRBJ2-7; 8 bases fit TRBD1. The CDR3 DNA reads as TGCGCCAGCAGCCAAGAGCGGACAGGGAAATACTCCTACGAGCAGTACTTC. Translated, it gives CASSQERTGKYSYEQYF.